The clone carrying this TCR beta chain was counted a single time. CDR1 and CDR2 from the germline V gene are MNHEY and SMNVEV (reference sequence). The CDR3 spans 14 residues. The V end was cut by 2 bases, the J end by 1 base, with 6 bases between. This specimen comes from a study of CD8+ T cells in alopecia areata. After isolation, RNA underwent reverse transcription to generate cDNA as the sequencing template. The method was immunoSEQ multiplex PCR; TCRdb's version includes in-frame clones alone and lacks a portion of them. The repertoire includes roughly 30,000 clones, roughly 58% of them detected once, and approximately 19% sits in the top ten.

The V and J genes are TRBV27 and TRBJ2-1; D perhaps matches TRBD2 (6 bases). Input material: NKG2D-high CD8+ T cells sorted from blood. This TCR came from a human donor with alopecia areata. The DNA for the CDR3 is TGTGCCAGCAGTTTAGCGGGATCCTACAATGAGCAGTTCTTC. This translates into CASSLAGSYNEQFF.